These T cell receptor beta chains were read from a single sample in a study of response to subunit inactivated influenza vaccine. TCRdb re-analysed the RT-PCR reads in MiXCR, keeping a single row per CDR3 protein. The sample has about half a million distinct CDR3 sequences, under 9% seen once; the top ten hold 13%. The sequencing here drew on PBMCs from blood, taken around 25 months after vaccination. Receptors originate from a man aged 50 to 75 who received an inactivated influenza vaccine. Both conserved end residues are part of each CDR3. The D gene is left open where the match is weak. Not every row has a clone size; where given, it reads once, few, many or a size class.

j_gene	d_gene	abundance	v_gene	CDR3aa	CDR3nt
TRBJ2-5	-	few	TRBV28	CASSVGGSGETQYF	TGTGCCAGCAGCGTTGGGGGGAGCGGAGAGACCCAGTACTTC
TRBJ1-5	-	-	TRBV30	CAWSAGAGQPQHF	TGTGCCTGGAGTGCAGGGGCCGGACAGCCCCAGCATTTT
TRBJ2-3	TRBD2	-	TRBV20-1	CSPPMTSGRDTQYF	TGCAGTCCTCCCATGACTAGCGGGAGGGATACGCAGTATTTT
TRBJ1-6	-	many	TRBV12-3/TRBV12-4	CASSFLGGGSPLHF	TGTGCCAGCAGTTTTTTGGGAGGTGGTTCACCCCTCCACTTT
TRBJ2-3	TRBD2	few	TRBV6-2/TRBV6-3	CASSYAAGGGSTDTQYF	TGTGCCAGCAGTTACGCTGCGGGAGGTGGTAGCACAGATACGCAGTATTTT
TRBJ1-5	TRBD1	-	TRBV5-6	CASSSGTGVGQPQHF	TGTGCCAGCAGCTCCGGGACAGGGGTGGGCCAGCCCCAGCATTTT
TRBJ2-1	TRBD1	-	TRBV6-4	CASSDSLGGGFVF	TGTGCCAGCAGTGACTCGTTAGGGGGCGGTTTCGTTTTC
TRBJ1-4	-	many	TRBV5-6	CASSLKGPTNEKLFF	TGTGCCAGCAGCTTGAAGGGTCCAACTAATGAAAAACTGTTTTTT
TRBJ2-2	-	-	TRBV6-5	CASSYDGLNTGELFF	TGTGCCAGCAGTTACGACGGATTGAACACCGGGGAGCTGTTTTTT
TRBJ1-4	-	few	TRBV5-6	CASSNNEKLFF	TGTGCCAGCAGCAATAATGAAAAACTGTTTTTT
TRBJ2-7	TRBD1	many	TRBV29-1	CSVVLVTGVRLYEQYF	TGCAGCGTTGTACTAGTGACAGGGGTCCGACTCTACGAGCAGTACTTC
TRBJ1-5	-	few	TRBV24-1	CATSDSGPPNQPQHF	TGTGCCACCAGTGATTCGGGGCCCCCAAATCAGCCCCAGCATTTT
TRBJ2-1	TRBD1	few	TRBV15	CATSRGVGTAYNEQFF	TGTGCCACCAGCAGAGGGGTTGGGACAGCATACAATGAGCAGTTCTTC
TRBJ2-1	-	-	TRBV2	CASSEWGGEQFF	TGTGCCAGCAGTGAATGGGGTGGTGAGCAGTTCTTC
TRBJ2-3	-	-	TRBV29-1	CSVEDGGQPTDTQYF	TGCAGCGTTGAAGATGGGGGCCAGCCCACAGATACGCAGTATTTT
TRBJ2-7	-	many	TRBV12-3/TRBV12-4	CASSLSHEQYF	TGTGCCAGCAGTTTAAGCCACGAGCAGTACTTC
TRBJ2-3	-	many	TRBV7-6	CASSSGVGMRDTQYF	TGTGCCAGCAGCTCAGGGGTGGGGATGCGAGATACGCAGTATTTT
TRBJ1-2	-	many	TRBV7-2	CASSSPPRNYGYTF	TGTGCCAGCAGCTCACCCCCCCGGAACTATGGCTACACCTTC
TRBJ2-7	-	many	TRBV4-1	CASRMGGTSSYEQYF	TGCGCCAGCAGGATGGGGGGAACCTCAAGCTACGAGCAGTACTTC
TRBJ1-4	-	-	TRBV20-1	CSARVGSYEKLFF	TGCAGTGCTAGAGTCGGGTCCTATGAAAAACTGTTTTTT
TRBJ2-4	TRBD1	-	TRBV28	CASSWDRVDKNIQYF	TGTGCCAGCAGTTGGGACAGGGTTGACAAAAACATTCAGTACTTC
TRBJ1-3	-	-	TRBV3-1	CASSQGGPSSGNTIYF	TGTGCCAGCAGCCAAGGGGGACCCAGCTCTGGAAACACCATATATTTT
TRBJ2-2	-	few	TRBV2	CASTPGPRTGELFF	TGTGCCAGCACGCCTGGGCCCCGCACCGGGGAGCTGTTTTTT
TRBJ1-6	-	few	TRBV20-1	CSARDGRRTANSPLHF	TGCAGTGCTAGAGATGGGCGCCGGACTGCCAATTCACCCCTCCACTTT
TRBJ1-4	TRBD1	few	TRBV6-1	CASSGTGVEKLFF	TGTGCCAGCAGCGGGACAGGGGTTGAAAAACTGTTTTTT
TRBJ2-3	TRBD2	many	TRBV27	CASSFLLAGGMNTQYF	TGTGCCAGCAGTTTTCTACTAGCGGGAGGAATGAATACGCAGTATTTT